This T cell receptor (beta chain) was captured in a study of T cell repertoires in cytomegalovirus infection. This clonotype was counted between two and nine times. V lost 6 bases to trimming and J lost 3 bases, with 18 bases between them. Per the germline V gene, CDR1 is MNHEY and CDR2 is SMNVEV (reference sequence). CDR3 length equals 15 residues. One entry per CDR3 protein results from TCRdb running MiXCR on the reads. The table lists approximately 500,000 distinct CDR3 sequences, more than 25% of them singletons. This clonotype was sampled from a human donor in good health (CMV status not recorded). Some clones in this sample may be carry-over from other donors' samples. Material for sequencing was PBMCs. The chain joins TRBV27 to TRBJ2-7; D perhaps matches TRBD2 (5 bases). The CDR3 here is CASSPFAGRDYEQYF. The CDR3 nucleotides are TGTGCCAGCAGCCCCTTCGCGGGCCGAGACTACGAGCAGTACTTC.